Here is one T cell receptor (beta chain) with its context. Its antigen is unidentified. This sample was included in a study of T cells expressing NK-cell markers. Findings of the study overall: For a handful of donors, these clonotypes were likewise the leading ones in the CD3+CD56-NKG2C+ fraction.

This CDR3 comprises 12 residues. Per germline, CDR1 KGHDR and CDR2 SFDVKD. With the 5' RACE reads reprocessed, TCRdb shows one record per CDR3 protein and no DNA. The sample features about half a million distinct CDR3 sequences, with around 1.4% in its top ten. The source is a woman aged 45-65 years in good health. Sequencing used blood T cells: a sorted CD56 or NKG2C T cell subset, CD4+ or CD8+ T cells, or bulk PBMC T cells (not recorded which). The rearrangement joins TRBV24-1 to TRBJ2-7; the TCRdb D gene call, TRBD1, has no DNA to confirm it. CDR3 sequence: CATSGQGWEQYF.